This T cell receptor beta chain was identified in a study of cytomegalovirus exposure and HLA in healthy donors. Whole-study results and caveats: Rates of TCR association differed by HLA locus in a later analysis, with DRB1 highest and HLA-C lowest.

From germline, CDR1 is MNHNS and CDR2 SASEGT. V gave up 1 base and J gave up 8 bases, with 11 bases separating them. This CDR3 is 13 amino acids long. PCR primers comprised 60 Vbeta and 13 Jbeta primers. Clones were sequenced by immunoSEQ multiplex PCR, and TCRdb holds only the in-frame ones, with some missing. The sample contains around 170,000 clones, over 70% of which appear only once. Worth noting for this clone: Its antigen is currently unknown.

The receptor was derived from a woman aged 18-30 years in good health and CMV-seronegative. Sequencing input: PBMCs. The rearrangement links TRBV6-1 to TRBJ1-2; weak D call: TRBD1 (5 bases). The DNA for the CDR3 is TGTGCCAGCAGTGAAGGAAGGGGACTAGGCTACACCTTC. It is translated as CASSEGRGLGYTF.